One sample yielded the 10 T cell receptor beta chains listed below, sequenced in a study of shared clonotypes between healthy human individuals. Only in-frame clones appear in the TCRdb table, and some are missing; sequencing was by immunoSEQ multiplex PCR. In the table there are fewer than 1.6 million clones, approximately 98.5% of which are singletons. The material sequenced was naive CD4+ T cells sorted from blood. Subset here: CD45RA+ positively selected. The receptors derive from a man between 25 and 39 years old in good health.

This clone was seen only once. The genes are TRBV18 and TRBJ2-7, with 10 bases identical to TRBD2. This CDR3 spans 17 amino acids. V lost 4 bases to trimming and J lost 3 bases; unmatched junction nucleotides: 12. Germline V lookup: CDR1 KGHSH, CDR2 LQKENI. Here the CDR3 reads CASSLSGLADRNYEQYF. As DNA, the CDR3 is TGTGCCAGCTCACTATCCGGACTAGCGGACCGAAACTACGAGCAGTACTTC.

The rearrangement uses TRBV29-1 and TRBJ2-1, with 9 bases matching TRBD2. Germline V CDR1 and CDR2: SQVTM, ANQGSEA. The CDR3 length is 15 residues. Losses at the gene ends were 4 bases for V and 4 bases for J; bases not matched to a gene: 8. As DNA, the CDR3 is TGCAGCGTTGGACCAACGAGCGGGGGGTACAATGAGCAGTTCTTC. Protein: CSVGPTSGGYNEQFF.

V usage is TRBV7-7 and J usage is TRBJ2-1; the match to TRBD1 covers 11 bases. V was clipped by 5 bases and J by 8 bases; unmatched bases: 5. The CDR3 contains 14 residues. Germline V CDR1 and CDR2: SSHAT, FNYEAQ (reference sequence). CDR3 DNA sequence: TGTGCCAGCAGCCCGGGACAGGGGGGCCATGAGCAGTTCTTC. Translation: CASSPGQGGHEQFF.

The rearrangement uses TRBV28 and TRBJ1-5; D not certain. Per germline, CDR1 MDHEN and CDR2 SYDVKM. Trimming stripped 7 bases from V and 5 bases from J, with 12 bases between. The CDR3 has 13 residues. The CDR3 spells CASNLGSDQPQHF. CDR3 coding DNA: TGTGCCAGCAATTTGGGCAGTGATCAGCCCCAGCATTTT.

The V gene is TRBV7-9, the J gene TRBJ2-2; 10 bases match TRBD2. Germline CDR1 SEHNR, CDR2 FQNEAQ (reference sequence). Trimming took 5 bases from V and 1 from J; bases not matched to a gene: 10. The length of the CDR3 is 18 residues. The CDR3 DNA follows: TGTGCCAGCAGCACCGGGACTAGCGCAGAATTGAACACCGGGGAGCTGTTTTTT. Translation: CASSTGTSAELNTGELFF.

The chain employs TRBV27 and TRBJ1-2, with D possibly TRBD1 on 6 matching bases. The germline V gene encodes CDR1 MNHEY and CDR2 SMNVEV (reference sequence). Trimming left V 6 bases short and J 2 bases short, with 13 bases between. This CDR3 region has 14 residues. The CDR3 bases are TGTGCCAGCAGATTGACAGGTGACAACTATGGCTACACCTTC. It encodes CASRLTGDNYGYTF.

This clone was counted ten times or more. V usage is TRBV25-1 and J usage is TRBJ2-2, with a tentative D call TRBD2 (7 bases). The V gene lost 5 bases and the J gene lost 4 bases, with 17 bases spanning the gap. The CDR3 length is 16 residues. CDR1 is MGHDK and CDR2 is SYGVNS in the germline V gene. The CDR3 DNA sequence: TGTGCCAGCAGTCGGGGGGCGGCAACGAGCACCGGGGAGCTGTTTTTT. Protein sequence: CASSRGAATSTGELFF.

J is TRBJ2-7 and V is TRBV9; 7 bases map to TRBD1. The V segment lost 3 bases and the J segment 5 bases; nucleotides outside the gene matches: 2. The germline gives CDR1 SGDLS, CDR2 YYNGEE. The CDR3 is 12 residues long. The CDR3 loop reads CASSDRGDEQYF. In DNA, the CDR3 is TGTGCCAGCAGCGACAGGGGCGACGAGCAGTACTTC. The full variable domain, with the rest looked up from reference TRBV9 and TRBJ2-7, is DSGVTQTPKHLITATGQRVTLRCSPRSGDLSVYWYQQSLDQGLQFLIQYYNGEERAKGNILERFSAQQFPDLHSELNLSSLELGDSALYFCASSDRGDEQYFGPGTRLTVT.

CDR3 bases: TGTGCCAGCAGCCCCCAGCCGGCAGGCGTTCTCGCCGGGGAGCTGTTTTTT. Protein product: CASSPQPAGVLAGELFF. The chain couples TRBV9 to TRBJ2-2; D gene uncertain. V dropped 4 bases and J dropped 6 bases, with 22 bases sitting between them. The CDR3 loop spans 17 amino acids. Germline values: CDR1 SGDLS, CDR2 YYNGEE.

The chain couples TRBV15 to TRBJ2-2; D is ambiguous. Germline CDR1 is LNHNV and CDR2 is YYDKDF (reference sequence). The CDR3 is 16 amino acids. V shed 0 bases and J shed 5 bases, with 13 bases lying between them. DNA of the CDR3: TGTGCCACCAGCAGAGATGCCAGGAGCAGTACCGGGGAGCTGTTTTTT. Translating it yields CATSRDARSSTGELFF. The complete variable domain, with remaining parts taken from reference TRBV15 and TRBJ2-2, reads DAMVIQNPRYQVTQFGKPVTLSCSQTLNHNVMYWYQQKSSQAPKLLFHYYDKDFNNEADTPDNFQSRRPNTSFCFLDIRSPGLGDTAMYLCATSRDARSSTGELFFGEGSRLTVL.